Listed here is a single T cell receptor beta chain. The CDR3 runs to 14 residues. The trim removed 10 bases at V and 3 bases at J, leaving 10 bases unmatched. Germline V gene lookup returns CDR1 LNHDA and CDR2 SQIVND (reference sequence). RNA was extracted with the RNeasy kit, and a quantity of 0.5 to 1 ug was reverse transcribed using random hexamers. Via MiXCR, TCRdb re-called the immunoSEQ multiplex PCR reads, giving one row per CDR3 protein. The repertoire holds roughly 400,000 distinct CDR3 sequences, with around 85% as singletons. This sample was included in a study of CD8 T cells in Susac syndrome.

The origin of this receptor is a human donor with multiple sclerosis. The specimen sequenced was CD8+ T cells from PBMCs. The chain carries TRBV19 and TRBJ2-7, with TRBD2 identical over 9 bases. Here the CDR3 reads CATTAGAGGYEQYF. CDR3 bases: TGTGCCACCACCGCTGGAGCGGGAGGCTACGAGCAGTACTTC.